This TCR beta chain is from a study of cytomegalovirus exposure and HLA in healthy donors. As concerns this clone: The antigen is undetermined.

Overall study findings and caveats: In vitro work confirmed that three CMV-associated chains recognize CMV antigens. At a 0.05 false discovery rate, a later analysis found around 17,000 TCR beta sequences to be associated with HLA alleles.

The PCR employed 60 Vbeta primers together with 13 Jbeta primers. Profiling relied on immunoSEQ multiplex PCR, and the TCRdb table lists in-frame clones only, not all of them. Of a few hundred thousand clones in the sample, 92% were seen once. Trimming left V 5 bases short and J 5 bases short, with 22 bases between. CDR1 is SGHNT and CDR2 is YYREEE in the germline V gene (reference sequence). This CDR3 is built from 16 residues. What was sequenced was PBMCs. The gene calls are TRBV5-4 and TRBJ2-5; tentatively, D is TRBD2 (6 bases). This TCR was recovered from a girl aged 2-15 years in good health and CMV-seronegative. CDR3 in DNA: TGTGCCAGCAGTCCGAGGGCGGCGGGGCCGGGCGAGACCCAGTACTTC. This gives the protein CASSPRAAGPGETQYF.